The present T cell receptor (beta chain) was sequenced within a study of blood T cell repertoires in COVID-19. V was pared by 6 bases and J by 10 bases, with 10 bases of the junction left unmatched. CDR3 size: 15 residues. The germline gives CDR1 LGHDT, CDR2 YNNKEL (reference sequence). TCRdb keeps only in-frame clones here, not all; method: immunoSEQ multiplex PCR. This sample has about 290,000 clones; approximately 88% occur once, and the top ten carry 1.7%. Sequenced: PBMCs or T cells enriched from blood (not recorded which). The chain combines TRBV3-1 (or the pseudogene TRBV3-2) with TRBJ2-1; 12 bases match TRBD2. This TCR was recovered from a woman in her thirties or forties who had recovered from COVID-19. The CDR3 DNA reads TGTGCCAGCAGAGTTAGCCTAGCGGGGGGGCCAGAGCAGTTCTTC. Protein sequence: CASRVSLAGGPEQFF.